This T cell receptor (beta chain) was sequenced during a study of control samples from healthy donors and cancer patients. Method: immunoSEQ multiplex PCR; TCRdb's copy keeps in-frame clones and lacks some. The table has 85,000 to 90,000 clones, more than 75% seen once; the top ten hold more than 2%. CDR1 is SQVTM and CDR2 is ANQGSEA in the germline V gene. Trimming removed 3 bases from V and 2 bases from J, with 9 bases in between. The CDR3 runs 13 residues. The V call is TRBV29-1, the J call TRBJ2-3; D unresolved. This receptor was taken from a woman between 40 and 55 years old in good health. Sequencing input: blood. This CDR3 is CSVDAYTTDTQYF. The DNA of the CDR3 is TGCAGCGTTGACGCCTATACCACAGATACGCAGTATTTT.